A selection of T cell receptor beta chains follows, all from one sample in a study of blood T cell repertoires in COVID-19. Here immunoSEQ multiplex PCR was the method, and the copy in TCRdb shows in-frame clones only, minus some. The sample carries 100,000 to 150,000 clones, about four fifths recorded once. Sequencing was carried out using peripheral blood. Receptor source: a man under 40 with COVID-19, enrolled during active disease. Each CDR3 is given with its conserved first and last residue. The D gene is left open where the match is weak. Clone size is not always given. Where it is, it says once, few, many or a class for expanded clones.

v_call	clone_size	d_call	j_call	cdr3_nt	cdr3_aa
TRBV6-2/TRBV6-3	few	TRBD1	TRBJ2-6	TGTGCCAGCAGTTCGGGACAGGGGATAGGTATAGGGGCCAACGTCCTGACTTTC	CASSSGQGIGIGANVLTF
TRBV11-1	few	-	TRBJ2-5	TGTGCCAGCACACCCCCCAAAGGGGATAGCAAGACCCAGTACTTC	CASTPPKGDSKTQYF
TRBV2	-	-	TRBJ1-5	TGTGCCAGCACTCCCAGCGACGGGCAGCCCCAGCATTTT	CASTPSDGQPQHF
TRBV18	once	-	TRBJ2-1	TGTGCCAGCTCACCATTCGCAGGGCGAACCTACAATGAGCAGTTCTTC	CASSPFAGRTYNEQFF
TRBV7-3	-	-	TRBJ2-2	TGTGCCAGCAGCCCCACGAGGGACGGGGAGCTGTTTTTT	CASSPTRDGELFF
TRBV6-6	-	TRBD2	TRBJ2-7	TGTGCCAGCAGCGTACTAGCGGGGGTGATCTACGAGCAGTACTTC	CASSVLAGVIYEQYF
TRBV11-3	-	TRBD2	TRBJ2-1	TGTGCCAGCAGCTTAGATAGCGGGCGGGAGGGCCGCAATGAGCAGTTCTTC	CASSLDSGREGRNEQFF
TRBV12-3/TRBV12-4	few	TRBD1	TRBJ1-1	TGTGCCAGCAGTTTTGAAGGGGGCAGTGAAGCTTTCTTT	CASSFEGGSEAFF
TRBV5-1	-	-	TRBJ2-5	TGCGCCAGCAGCTTGGTAGGGGACCAAGAGACCCAGTACTTC	CASSLVGDQETQYF
TRBV5-8	-	-	TRBJ1-1	TGTGCCAGCAGCTTGGCACGCGCCATCACTGAAGCTTTCTTT	CASSLARAITEAFF
TRBV6-5	-	-	TRBJ1-6	TGTGCCAGCAGGAGTTCACCCCTCCACTTT	CASRSSPLHF
TRBV5-4	once	TRBD2	TRBJ2-7	TGTGCCAGCAGCTCATCGACTAGCGGGGGCCATATCTACGAGCAGTACTTC	CASSSSTSGGHIYEQYF
TRBV20-1	few	-	TRBJ1-2	TGCAGTGTCCCCGGTTTGAATGGCTACACCTTC	CSVPGLNGYTF
TRBV30	-	-	TRBJ1-1	TGTGCCGGAACCATACAGAGTAACACTGAAGCTTTCTTT	CAGTIQSNTEAFF
TRBV4-1	once	TRBD1	TRBJ2-7	TGCGCCAGCAGCCAAGAGTCAAGGACAGGGACCTACGAGCAGTACTTC	CASSQESRTGTYEQYF
TRBV11-3	-	TRBD2	TRBJ2-1	TGTGCCAGCAGCTTAGGCCTACTAGCGGGAGGGGAGGATGAGCAGTTCTTC	CASSLGLLAGGEDEQFF
TRBV4-3	-	-	TRBJ2-6	TGCGCCAGCAGCCAAGATGACAGCTCTGGGGCCAACGTCCTGACTTTC	CASSQDDSSGANVLTF
TRBV29-1	-	TRBD2	TRBJ2-1	TGCAGCGTCCGGACTAGCCTCTCCTACAATGAGCAGTTCTTC	CSVRTSLSYNEQFF
TRBV27	-	-	TRBJ2-7	TGTGCCAGCAGTTGGGGGCAAATCTACGAGCAGTACTTC	CASSWGQIYEQYF
TRBV2	-	-	TRBJ2-5	TGTGCCAGCAGTGAAAGAGCGGTTGGTGGAGAGACCCAGTACTTC	CASSERAVGGETQYF
TRBV4-3	-	-	TRBJ1-3	TGCGCCAGCAGCCAAGCAACAGTGACCATATATTTT	CASSQATVTIYF
TRBV4-1	-	-	TRBJ1-1	TGCGCCAGCGGTAAGACTGGGAACACTGAAGCTTTCTTT	CASGKTGNTEAFF
TRBV10-3	-	TRBD1	TRBJ2-7	TGTGCCATCAAGGGACAGGGAGGCTACGAGCAGTACTTC	CAIKGQGGYEQYF
TRBV6-4	once	TRBD1	TRBJ2-3	TGTGCCAGCAGTGACGAAGGGGGCGGCACAGATACGCAGTATTTT	CASSDEGGGTDTQYF